A single sample is the source of the 27 T cell receptor beta chains below, sequenced in a study of patients and donors after allogeneic stem cell transplantation. TCRdb fed the RT-PCR reads into MiXCR, producing one record per CDR3 protein. Here the sample spans about 960,000 distinct CDR3 sequences, 15% to 20% being singletons. Sequences were obtained from blood, either unsorted or a sorted T cell fraction (not recorded which). Source of these receptors: a human donor who was either an allogeneic HSCT recipient or a stem cell or donor lymphocyte infusion donor (not recorded which). It is not recorded whose cells these are; they may come from a transplant donor.

The chain is built from TRBV5-1 and TRBJ2-7; D remains unclear. CDR3 length: 13 residues. From germline, CDR1 is SGHRS and CDR2 YFSETQ. Trimming pared 1 base from V and 0 bases from J, leaving 5 bases between. This chain's CDR3 is CASSLFSSYEQYF. The CDR3 nucleotides read TGCGCCAGCAGCTTGTTTAGCTCCTACGAGCAGTACTTC.

This clonotype was seen only a few times. This rearrangement joins TRBV5-1 to TRBJ2-3; D uncertain. Trimming shortened V by 0 bases and J by 4 bases, and 12 bases separated the two germline ends. The CDR3 totals 15 residues. Germline V lookup: CDR1 SGHRS, CDR2 YFSETQ. The DNA for the CDR3 is TGCGCCAGCAGCTTGGTTCTTGCGGTGGCAGATACGCAGTATTTT. It yields the protein CASSLVLAVADTQYF.

V usage is TRBV6-5 and J usage is TRBJ2-1; 7 bases agree with TRBD2. With V trimmed by 0 bases and J by 6 bases, 8 bases remained unmatched. This CDR3 has 16 residues. Germline CDR1 reads MNHEY; CDR2 reads SVGAGI. CDR3 sequence (DNA): TGTGCCAGCAGTTACTCGGCGGGAGCGAATTGCAATGAGCAGTTCTTC. As protein: CASSYSAGANCNEQFF.

This clonotype was counted between two and nine times. The chain couples TRBV3-1 to TRBJ2-3; possible D gene TRBD2, 6 bases. The CDR3 extends over 18 amino acids. Germline lookup yields CDR1 LGHDT and CDR2 YNNKEL (reference sequence). Trimming removed 1 base from V and 5 bases from J, with 22 bases in between. CDR3 sequence reads: CASSQGKGRAGSLDTQYF. The CDR3 bases are TGTGCCAGCAGCCAAGGAAAAGGACGGGCGGGGTCACTAGATACGCAGTATTTT.

This clonotype has a handful of counts. This chain connects TRBV12-3 or TRBV12-4 to TRBJ2-7; the D is unclear. This CDR3 has 14 residues. The V end was cut by 10 bases, the J end by 1 base, with 17 bases between. CDR3 protein: CATIKGKGSYEQYF. The CDR3 bases are TGTGCCACCATTAAAGGGAAAGGATCCTACGAGCAGTACTTC.

This clonotype was counted only a few times. V is TRBV7-3 and J is TRBJ1-2, with 8 positions matching TRBD1. CDR1 is SGHTA and CDR2 is FQGTGA in the germline V gene. The CDR3 loop spans 15 amino acids. J lost 1 base, V lost 5 bases, and 6 bases had no gene match. CDR3 protein: CASSTTGGDNYGYTF. As DNA, the CDR3 is TGTGCCAGCAGCACCACAGGGGGGGATAACTATGGCTACACCTTC. Full variable domain (missing parts from reference TRBV7-3 and TRBJ1-2): GAGVSQTPSNKVTEKGKYVELRCDPISGHTALYWYRQSLGQGPEFLIYFQGTGAADDSGLPNDRFFAVRPEGSVSTLKIQRTERGDSAVYLCASSTTGGDNYGYTFGSGTRLTVV.

The chain combines TRBV7-9 with TRBJ2-1; D is ambiguous. Between the trimmed V and J ends, which lost 7 bases and 8 bases, there was a span of 12 bases. The germline CDR1 and CDR2 sequences are SEHNR and FQNEAQ (reference sequence). This CDR3 is built from 12 residues. For the CDR3, the DNA is TGTGCCAGCACCTTCCTATACGATGAGCAGTTCTTC. This codes for CASTFLYDEQFF. Full variable domain (remainder filled in from reference TRBV7-9 and TRBJ2-1): DTGVSQNPRHKITKRGQNVTFRCDPISEHNRLYWYRQTLGQGPEFLTYFQNEAQLEKSRLLSDRFSAERPKGSFSTLEIQRTEQGDSAMYLCASTFLYDEQFFGPGTRLTVL.

This clonotype was counted a few times. This chain connects TRBV29-1 to TRBJ2-7; possible D gene TRBD2, 6 bases. The length of the CDR3 is 16 residues. Looked up from germline, CDR1 is SQVTM and CDR2 is ANQGSEA. V was pared by 3 bases and J by 2 bases, with 20 bases between. The CDR3, as DNA: TGCAGCGTTGAGGGCTTTGGGGGGTTTGGGCCCTACGAGCAGTACTTC. Translating gives CSVEGFGGFGPYEQYF.

The chain employs TRBV20-1 and TRBJ2-3; 9 bases match TRBD1. Per germline, CDR1 DFQATT and CDR2 SNEGSKA (reference sequence). Trimming removed 6 bases from V and 2 bases from J; junction bases left unmatched: 15. The CDR3 has 17 amino acids. The DNA of the CDR3 is TGCAGTGCGCATCCGGGACAGGGTGTTTATGTCACAGATACGCAGTATTTT. Translation gives CSAHPGQGVYVTDTQYF.

This chain joins TRBV12-3 or TRBV12-4 and TRBJ1-6, with D hard to call. This CDR3 region has 15 residues. Trimming took off 8 bases at V and 4 bases at J, with 15 bases between the two ends. CDR3 in DNA: TGTGCCAGCCGGGGTCCTGTAGCTTATAATTCACCCCTCCACTTT. Translating it yields CASRGPVAYNSPLHF.

This clonotype was detected a few times. The chain couples TRBV11-1 to TRBJ2-3, with 11 bases aligning to TRBD2. The germline CDR1 and CDR2 sequences are SGHAT and FQDESV (reference sequence). CDR3 length equals 16 residues. Germline trimming cut 3 bases from V and 1 base from J; bases unmatched to any gene: 3. In DNA form, the CDR3 reads TGTGCCAGCAGCTTTATGACTAGCGGGGGCACAGATACGCAGTATTTT. This translates into CASSFMTSGGTDTQYF.

This clonotype was seen only a few times. The chain employs TRBV29-1 and TRBJ2-3, with D hard to call. CDR3 length: 14 residues. Germline CDR1 SQVTM, CDR2 ANQGSEA. The germline V and J ends were trimmed by 5 bases and 3 bases, with 15 bases remaining between them. In DNA form, the CDR3 reads TGCAGCGTTTCTGACCTTGTGGGGACAGATACGCAGTATTTT. It specifies CSVSDLVGTDTQYF.

In this sample, this clonotype turned up many times. The chain combines TRBV12-3 or TRBV12-4 with TRBJ2-5; D might be TRBD2 (6 bases). This CDR3 is 17 amino acids long. Trimming took 7 bases from V and 4 from J, leaving 25 bases between them. The CDR3 DNA reads TGTGCCAGCACAATACTCCGTGATGGGGGAGGATCAGAGACCCAGTACTTC. It codes for CASTILRDGGGSETQYF.

This clonotype was seen more than once but under ten times. DNA of the CDR3: TGCAGCATTCAGCCAACAGATACGCAGTATTTT. Translation: CSIQPTDTQYF. The chain carries TRBV29-1 and TRBJ2-3; no definite D call. Trimming removed 8 bases from V and 3 bases from J, with 9 bases in between. Germline CDR1 is SQVTM and CDR2 is ANQGSEA. The CDR3 loop spans 11 amino acids.

This chain joins TRBV20-1 and TRBJ1-2; no clear D. The CDR3 spans 13 residues. The germline CDR1 and CDR2 sequences are DFQATT and SNEGSKA (reference sequence). Deletions cut 0 bases from V and 8 bases from J, with 13 bases between. The CDR3 DNA is TGCAGTGCTAGAGAGGAGATACCAAGAGGCTACACCTTC. It is translated as CSAREEIPRGYTF.

This clonotype was observed a handful of times. The J gene is TRBJ2-7, the V gene TRBV4-2; TRBD1 agrees at 7 bases. V gave up 6 bases and J gave up 1 base; unmatched junction bases: 12. CDR1 and CDR2 from the germline V gene are LGHNA and YNFKEQ. CDR3 length: 16 amino acids. As DNA, the CDR3 is TGTGCCAGCAGTCGAGGCACAGGGGCCCCTTCCTACGAGCAGTACTTC. Protein sequence: CASSRGTGAPSYEQYF.

CDR3 sequence reads: CASSERGITYNEQFF. For the CDR3, the DNA is TGTGCCAGCAGTGAACGCGGGATTACCTACAATGAGCAGTTCTTC. The chain uses TRBV2 and TRBJ2-1; possibly TRBD2 for D (6 bases). Germline values: CDR1 SNHLY, CDR2 FYNNEI. V was shortened by 2 bases and J by 2 bases, with 10 bases between the two germline ends. The CDR3 runs 15 residues.

This clonotype was detected a few times. The chain recombines TRBV7-2 with TRBJ1-6, with D possibly being TRBD1 (5 bases). V dropped 5 bases and J dropped 7 bases, with 18 bases sitting between them. Germline V lookup: CDR1 SGHTA, CDR2 FQGNSA. The CDR3 has 16 amino acids. CDR3 DNA sequence: TGTGCCAGCAGCCATAGGGCAGGGATAGGCAATTCACCCCTCCACTTT. Translated, it gives CASSHRAGIGNSPLHF.

The V gene is TRBV12-3 or TRBV12-4, the J gene TRBJ2-5; D could derive from TRBD1 or TRBD2 (5 bases each). The CDR3 is 15 amino acids. Trimming cost V 6 bases and J 4 bases, with 18 bases left between them. The CDR3 nucleotides read TGTGCCAGCAGGGCCGGGACGGGGTTACGAGAGACCCAGTACTTC. Its protein product is CASRAGTGLRETQYF.

V usage is TRBV24-1 and J usage is TRBJ2-2, with TRBD1 identical over 8 bases. Germline V gene data show CDR1 as KGHDR and CDR2 as SFDVKD. V was clipped by 7 bases and J by 6 bases; unmatched bases: 6. This CDR3 contains 14 residues. CDR3 coding DNA: TGTGCCACCAGGCAGGGGGCGTACGCCGGGGAGCTGTTTTTT. Its translation: CATRQGAYAGELFF.

The table lists this clonotype with a few counts. The rearrangement links TRBV4-2 to TRBJ2-5; the D call may be TRBD1 or TRBD2 (6 bases each). This CDR3 has 19 residues. The ends were cut back, 1 base at V and 7 bases at J, with 28 bases in the middle. Looked up from germline, CDR1 is LGHNA and CDR2 is YNFKEQ. CDR3 in amino acids: CASSQVPASTSGAEGTQYF. CDR3 DNA sequence: TGTGCCAGCAGCCAAGTTCCCGCATCAACATCGGGGGCGGAGGGGACCCAGTACTTC.

Only one count was recorded for this clonotype. The J gene is TRBJ2-1, the V gene TRBV30, with 10 positions matching TRBD2. CDR1 GTSNPN and CDR2 SVGIG come from the germline V gene (reference sequence). The V segment lost 0 bases and the J segment 6 bases; nucleotides outside the gene matches: 5. This CDR3 is 15 amino acids long. CDR3 sequence: CAWSVQAGGSNEQFF. As DNA, the CDR3 is TGTGCCTGGAGTGTACAAGCGGGGGGGTCCAATGAGCAGTTCTTC. Full variable domain (rest looked up from reference TRBV30 and TRBJ2-1): SQTIHQWPATLVQPVGSPLSLECTVEGTSNPNLYWYRQAAGRGLQLLFYSVGIGQISSEVPQNLSASRPQDRQFILSSKKLLLSDSGFYLCAWSVQAGGSNEQFFGPGTRLTVL.

CDR3 in DNA: TGCAGTGCTAGAGATCCGAGACAGAATGACAATGAGCAGTTCTTC. It encodes CSARDPRQNDNEQFF. The chain uses TRBV20-1 and TRBJ2-1, with D possibly TRBD1 on 5 matching bases. The V and J ends lost 0 bases and 5 bases respectively, with 14 bases between them. CDR1 is DFQATT and CDR2 is SNEGSKA in the germline V gene (reference sequence). The CDR3 has 15 residues.

This clonotype showed up many times. The chain carries TRBV20-1 and TRBJ2-7; the D is unclear. The germline V gene encodes CDR1 DFQATT and CDR2 SNEGSKA (reference sequence). Trimming pared 3 bases from V and 6 bases from J, leaving 12 bases between. There are 12 residues in the CDR3. The DNA of the CDR3 is TGCAGTGCTAGCACACCCCAGACCGAGCAGTACTTC. Translating gives CSASTPQTEQYF.

V is TRBV20-1 and J is TRBJ1-5, with a weak D call TRBD1 (6 bases). Trimming took off 3 bases at V and 4 bases at J, with 19 bases between the two ends. The germline CDR1 and CDR2 sequences are DFQATT and SNEGSKA (reference sequence). The CDR3 sequence is 16 residues long. The CDR3 nucleotides read TGCAGTGCTAGCAGGACAGCTGGTGGGAATAATCAGCCCCAGCATTTT. Its protein is CSASRTAGGNNQPQHF.

The chain carries TRBV12-3 or TRBV12-4 and TRBJ1-3; tentatively, D is TRBD1 (5 bases). This CDR3 region has 16 residues. Trimming pared 5 bases from V and 8 bases from J, leaving 22 bases between. The CDR3 sequence is CASSPGRTPWEDTIYF. CDR3 in DNA: TGTGCCAGCAGTCCGGGACGGACACCCTGGGAGGACACCATATATTTT.

The table lists this clonotype with a few counts. The CDR3 spells CSAEAVEGTDTQYF. The CDR3 bases are TGCAGTGCTGAAGCGGTGGAGGGCACAGATACGCAGTATTTT. The chain joins TRBV20-1 to TRBJ2-3, with a tentative D call TRBD2 (5 bases). This CDR3 is 14 amino acids long. Trimming removed 5 bases at V and 1 base at J, with 13 bases between. Germline V gives CDR1 DFQATT, CDR2 SNEGSKA (reference sequence).